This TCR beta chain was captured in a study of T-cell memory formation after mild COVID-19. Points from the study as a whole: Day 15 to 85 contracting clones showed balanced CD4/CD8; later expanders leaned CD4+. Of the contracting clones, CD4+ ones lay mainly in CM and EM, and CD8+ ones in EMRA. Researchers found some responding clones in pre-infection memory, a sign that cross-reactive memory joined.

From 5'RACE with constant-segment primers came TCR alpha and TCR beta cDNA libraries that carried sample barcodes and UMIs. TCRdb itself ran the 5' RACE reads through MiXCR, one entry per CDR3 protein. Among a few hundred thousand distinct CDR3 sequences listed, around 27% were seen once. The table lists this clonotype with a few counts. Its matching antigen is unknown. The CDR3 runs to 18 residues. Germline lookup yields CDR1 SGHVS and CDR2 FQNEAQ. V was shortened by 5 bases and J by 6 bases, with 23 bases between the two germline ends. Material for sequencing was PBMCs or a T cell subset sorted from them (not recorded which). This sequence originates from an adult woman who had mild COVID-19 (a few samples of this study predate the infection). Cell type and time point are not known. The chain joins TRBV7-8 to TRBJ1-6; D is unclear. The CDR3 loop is CASSIDGPRFNTNSPLHF. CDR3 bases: TGTGCCAGCAGCATTGACGGTCCGAGATTTAACACTAATTCACCCCTCCACTTT.